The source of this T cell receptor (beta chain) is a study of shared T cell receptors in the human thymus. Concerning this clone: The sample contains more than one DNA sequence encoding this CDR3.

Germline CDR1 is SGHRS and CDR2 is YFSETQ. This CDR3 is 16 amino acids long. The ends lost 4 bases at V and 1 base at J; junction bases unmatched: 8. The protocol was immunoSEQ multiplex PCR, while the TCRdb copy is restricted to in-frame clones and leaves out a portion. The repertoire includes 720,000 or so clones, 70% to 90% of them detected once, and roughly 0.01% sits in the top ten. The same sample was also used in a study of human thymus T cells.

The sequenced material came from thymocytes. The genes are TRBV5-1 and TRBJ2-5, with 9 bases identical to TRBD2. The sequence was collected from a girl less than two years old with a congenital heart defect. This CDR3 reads CASSPFLAGSQETQYF. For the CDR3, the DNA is TGCGCCAGCAGCCCTTTTCTAGCGGGGTCCCAAGAGACCCAGTACTTC. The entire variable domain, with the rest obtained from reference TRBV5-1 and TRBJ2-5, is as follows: KAGVTQTPRYLIKTRGQQVTLSCSPISGHRSVSWYQQTPGQGLQFLFEYFSETQRNKGNFPGRFSGRQFSNSRSEMNVSTLELGDSALYLCASSPFLAGSQETQYFGPGTRLLVL.